The clone carrying this TCR beta chain came up many times. Its specificity is unknown. TCRdb re-called the reads through MiXCR, storing one row per CDR3 protein. The sample records over 250,000 distinct CDR3 sequences, 22% being singletons. V trimming: 5 bases; J trimming: 5 bases; junction bases outside the gene matches: 6. The CDR3 consists of 15 residues. This entry is derived from a study of T cell repertoires in cytomegalovirus infection. Study background: Researchers turned to recently identified HLA-C-restricted CMV epitopes as well as well-studied HLA-B-restricted ones. Carrying CMV and the relevant HLA type showed in public TCR beta signatures. Study-level points and caveats: Of the TCR beta families, the public ones yielded a cumulative frequency that identified carriers of CMV plus the relevant HLA.

This sequence was found in a human donor in good health (CMV status not recorded). Some clones in this sample may be carry-over from other donors' samples. The specimen comprised cultured PBMCs, sampled from culture after CMV antigen stimulation. The V call is TRBV12-3 or TRBV12-4, the J call TRBJ1-6; TRBD1 matches at 7 bases. The DNA of the CDR3 is TGTGCCAGCAGTCCGCGGGACAGTAATAATTCACCCCTCCACTTT. Translation gives CASSPRDSNNSPLHF.